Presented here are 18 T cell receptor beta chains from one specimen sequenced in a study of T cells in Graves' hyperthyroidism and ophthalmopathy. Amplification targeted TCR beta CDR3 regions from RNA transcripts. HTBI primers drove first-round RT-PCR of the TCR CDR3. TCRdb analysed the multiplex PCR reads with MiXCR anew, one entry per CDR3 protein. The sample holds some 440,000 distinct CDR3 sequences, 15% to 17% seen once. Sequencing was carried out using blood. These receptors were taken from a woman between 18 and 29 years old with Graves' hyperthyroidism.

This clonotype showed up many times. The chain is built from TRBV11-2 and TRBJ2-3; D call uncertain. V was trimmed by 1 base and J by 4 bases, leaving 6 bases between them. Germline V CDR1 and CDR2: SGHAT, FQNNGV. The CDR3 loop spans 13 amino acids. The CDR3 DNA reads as TGTGCCAGCAGCTTAGGCGAGGCAGATACGCAGTATTTT. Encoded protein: CASSLGEADTQYF. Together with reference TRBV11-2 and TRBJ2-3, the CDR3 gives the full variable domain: EAGVAQSPRYKIIEKRQSVAFWCNPISGHATLYWYQQILGQGPKLLIQFQNNGVVDDSQLPKDRFSAERLKGVDSTLKIQPAKLEDSAVYLCASSLGEADTQYFGPGTRLTVL.

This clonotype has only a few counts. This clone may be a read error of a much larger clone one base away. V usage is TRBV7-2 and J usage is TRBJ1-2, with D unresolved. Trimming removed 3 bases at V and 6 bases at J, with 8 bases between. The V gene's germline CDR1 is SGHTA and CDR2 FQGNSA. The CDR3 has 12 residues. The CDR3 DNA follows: TGTGCCAGCAGCTTTGGGATCCATGGCTACACCTTC. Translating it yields CASSFGIHGYTF.

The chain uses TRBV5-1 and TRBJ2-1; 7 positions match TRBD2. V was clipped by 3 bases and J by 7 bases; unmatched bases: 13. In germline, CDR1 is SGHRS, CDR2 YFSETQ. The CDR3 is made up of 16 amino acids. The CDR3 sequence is CASSSALVAGQNEQFF. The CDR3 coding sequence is TGCGCCAGCAGCTCCGCCTTGGTAGCGGGTCAAAATGAGCAGTTCTTC.

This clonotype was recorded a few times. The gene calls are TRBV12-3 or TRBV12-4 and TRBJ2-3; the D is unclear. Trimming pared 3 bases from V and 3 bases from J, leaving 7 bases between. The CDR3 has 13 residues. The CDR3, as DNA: TGTGCCAGCAGTTTCCAGAGTACAGATACGCAGTATTTT. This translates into CASSFQSTDTQYF.

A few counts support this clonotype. The CDR3 DNA is TGTGCCAGCAGTGAAAACGGGTGGGCCTACGAGCAGTACTTC. Its translation: CASSENGWAYEQYF. This rearrangement joins TRBV6-1 to TRBJ2-7, with D uncertain. Germline assignment: CDR1 MNHNS and CDR2 SASEGT. This CDR3 region has 14 residues. V dropped 2 bases and J dropped 2 bases, with 10 bases sitting between them.

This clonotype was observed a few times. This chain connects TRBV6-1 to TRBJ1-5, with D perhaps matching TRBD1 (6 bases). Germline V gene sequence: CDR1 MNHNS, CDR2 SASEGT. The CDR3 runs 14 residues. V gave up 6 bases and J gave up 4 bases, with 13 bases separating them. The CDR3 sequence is CASSRQVSNQPQHF. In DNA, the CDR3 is TGTGCCAGCAGCCGACAGGTCTCAAATCAGCCCCAGCATTTT.

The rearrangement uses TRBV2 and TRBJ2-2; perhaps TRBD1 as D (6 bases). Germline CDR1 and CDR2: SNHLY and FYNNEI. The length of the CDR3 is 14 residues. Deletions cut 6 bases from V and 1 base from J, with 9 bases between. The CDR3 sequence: CASRRGQNTGELFF. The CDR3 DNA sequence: TGTGCCAGCAGGAGGGGACAGAACACCGGGGAGCTGTTTTTT.

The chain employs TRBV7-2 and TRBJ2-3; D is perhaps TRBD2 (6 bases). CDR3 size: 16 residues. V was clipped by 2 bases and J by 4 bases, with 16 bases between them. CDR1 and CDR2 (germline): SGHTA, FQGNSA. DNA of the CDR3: TGTGCCAGCAGCTTATCATTCGGAGGGGCCCCAGATACGCAGTATTTT. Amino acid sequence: CASSLSFGGAPDTQYF. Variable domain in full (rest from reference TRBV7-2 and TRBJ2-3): GAGVSQSPSNKVTEKGKDVELRCDPISGHTALYWYRQSLGQGLEFLIYFQGNSAPDKSGLPSDRFSAERTGGSVSTLTIQRTQQEDSAVYLCASSLSFGGAPDTQYFGPGTRLTVL.

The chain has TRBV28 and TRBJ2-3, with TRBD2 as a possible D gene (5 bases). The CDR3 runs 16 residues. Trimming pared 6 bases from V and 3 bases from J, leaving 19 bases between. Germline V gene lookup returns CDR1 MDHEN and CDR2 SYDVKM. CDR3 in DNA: TGTGCCAGCAGGCCTCCTAGCAAGGAGTTAACAGATACGCAGTATTTT. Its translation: CASRPPSKELTDTQYF.

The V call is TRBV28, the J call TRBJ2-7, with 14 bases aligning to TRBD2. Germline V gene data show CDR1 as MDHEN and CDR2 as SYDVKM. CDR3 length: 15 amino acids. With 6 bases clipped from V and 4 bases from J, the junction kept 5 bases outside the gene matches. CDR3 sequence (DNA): TGTGCCAGCAGGCGGACTAGCGGGAGGATGTACGAGCAGTACTTC. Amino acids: CASRRTSGRMYEQYF.

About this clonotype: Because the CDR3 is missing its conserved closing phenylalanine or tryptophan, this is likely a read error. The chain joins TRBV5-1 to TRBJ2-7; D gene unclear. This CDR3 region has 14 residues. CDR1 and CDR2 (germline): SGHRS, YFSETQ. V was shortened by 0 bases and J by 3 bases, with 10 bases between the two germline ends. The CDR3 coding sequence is TGCGCCAGCAGCTTGGATTTCTCGCTCTACGAGCAGTACCTC. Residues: CASSLDFSLYEQYL.

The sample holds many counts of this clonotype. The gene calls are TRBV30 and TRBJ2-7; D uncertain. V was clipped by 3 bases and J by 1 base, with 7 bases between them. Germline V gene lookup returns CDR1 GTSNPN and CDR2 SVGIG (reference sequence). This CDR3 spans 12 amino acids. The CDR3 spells CAWRAHSYEQYF. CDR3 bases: TGTGCCTGGAGGGCACATTCCTACGAGCAGTACTTC.

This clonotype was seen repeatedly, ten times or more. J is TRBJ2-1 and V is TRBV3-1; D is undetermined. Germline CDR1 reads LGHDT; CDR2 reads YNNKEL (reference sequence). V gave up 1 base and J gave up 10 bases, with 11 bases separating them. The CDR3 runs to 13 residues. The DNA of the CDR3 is TGTGCCAGCAGCCAAGGGGGAATTCGCGAGCAGTTCTTC. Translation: CASSQGGIREQFF.

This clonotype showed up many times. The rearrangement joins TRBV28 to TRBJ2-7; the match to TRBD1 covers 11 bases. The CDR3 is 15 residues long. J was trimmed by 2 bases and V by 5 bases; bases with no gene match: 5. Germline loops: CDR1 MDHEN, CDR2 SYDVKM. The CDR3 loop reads CASSVEGQGAYEQYF. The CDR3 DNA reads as TGTGCCAGCAGTGTAGAGGGACAGGGGGCCTACGAGCAGTACTTC.

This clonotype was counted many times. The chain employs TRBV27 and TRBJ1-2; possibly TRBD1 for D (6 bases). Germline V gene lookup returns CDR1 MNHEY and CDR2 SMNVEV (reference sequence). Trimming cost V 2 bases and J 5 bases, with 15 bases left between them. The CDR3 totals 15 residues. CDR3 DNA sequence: TGTGCCAGCAGTTTACAGCCGGGGGGCGGTTATGGCTACACCTTC. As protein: CASSLQPGGGYGYTF.

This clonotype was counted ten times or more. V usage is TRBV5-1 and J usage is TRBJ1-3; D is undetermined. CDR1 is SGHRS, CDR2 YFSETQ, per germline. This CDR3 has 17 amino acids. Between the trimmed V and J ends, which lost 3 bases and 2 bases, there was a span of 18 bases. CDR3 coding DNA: TGCGCCAGCAGCTCCACTGCCGGTGGGAGTACTGGAAACACCATATATTTT. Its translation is CASSSTAGGSTGNTIYF.

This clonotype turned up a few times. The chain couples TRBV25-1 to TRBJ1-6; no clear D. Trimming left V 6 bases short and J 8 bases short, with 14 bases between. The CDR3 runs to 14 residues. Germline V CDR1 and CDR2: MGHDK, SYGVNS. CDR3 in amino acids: CASRSRRVDSPLHF. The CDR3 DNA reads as TGTGCCAGCAGGTCCCGGCGGGTGGATTCACCCCTCCACTTT.

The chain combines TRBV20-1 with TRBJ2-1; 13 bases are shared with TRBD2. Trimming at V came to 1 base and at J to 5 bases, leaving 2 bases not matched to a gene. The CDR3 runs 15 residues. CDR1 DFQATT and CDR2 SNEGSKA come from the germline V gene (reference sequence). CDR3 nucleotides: TGCAGTGCTAGAGCCGGGACTAGCGGGAACAATGAGCAGTTCTTC. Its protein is CSARAGTSGNNEQFF.